Listed below are T cell receptor beta chains from one sample, sequenced in a study of shared clonotypes between healthy human individuals. TCRdb's copy holds only in-frame clones and misses some; the assay was immunoSEQ multiplex PCR. The table includes fewer than 2.5 million clones, 80% to 95% detected once. Sample: naive CD4+ T cells from PBMCs. The origin of the receptors is a young man in good health. Some clones in this sample may be carry-over from other donors' samples. The CDR3 runs from the conserved cysteine through the conserved F or W. The D gene is left open where the match is weak.

>TRBV6-5|TRBJ2-1|TRBD2
CASSQPGLAHNEQFF
>TRBV5-1|TRBJ2-1|TRBD2
CASSVGLAVYNEQFF
>TRBV29-1|TRBJ2-5|TRBD1
CSVDGTGRETQYF
>TRBV4-1|TRBJ2-1|TRBD2
CASSRGSAGGSYNEQFF
>TRBV2|TRBJ2-1|TRBD2
CASSLWASGVSSYNEQFF
>TRBV5-6|TRBJ2-1|-
CASSFMEPVLLNEQFF
>TRBV28|TRBJ2-7|-
CASSYSSYRVVIASEQYF
>TRBV18|TRBJ2-7|-
CASSPEGRDSEQYF
>TRBV19|TRBJ2-7|-
CASSIGSRYEQYF
>TRBV4-2|TRBJ2-3|-
CASSPRTRTDTQYF
>TRBV6-4|TRBJ2-2|-
CASSVEMGLGRTGELFF
>TRBV7-3|TRBJ2-3|-
CASSLGIMDTQYF
>TRBV18|TRBJ2-5|TRBD2
CASSPTRSSGGETQYF
>TRBV18|TRBJ2-7|-
CASSPGQPYEQYF
>TRBV5-1|TRBJ2-7|-
CASSLFGPHEQYF
>TRBV6-1|TRBJ2-1|-
CASIRAGSYNEQFF
>TRBV6-1|TRBJ1-2|-
CASSELDSLGYGYTF
>TRBV7-2|TRBJ2-3|-
CASAPGLGTDTQYF
>TRBV19|TRBJ1-2|-
CASSTQAGTNLYGYTF
>TRBV15|TRBJ1-4|-
CATSRDPNKATGVEKLFF
>TRBV7-2|TRBJ2-1|-
CASSRLGYNEQFF
>TRBV5-6|TRBJ1-1|-
CASNLQLNTEAFF
>TRBV28|TRBJ1-2|-
CASSLVEGRRCTF
>TRBV7-6|TRBJ2-7|-
CASSPIGGAPYEQYF
>TRBV6-1|TRBJ2-5|-
CASDYRVGETQYF
>TRBV5-1|TRBJ2-3|-
CASSVFRETDTQYF
>TRBV30|TRBJ2-7|TRBD2
CAWSGGAGYFAYEQYF
>TRBV5-1|TRBJ1-1|-
CASSLLGDTEAFF
>TRBV5-1|TRBJ2-5|TRBD2
CASSFKSSGSGAQETQYF
>TRBV5-1|TRBJ1-3|TRBD1
CASSLSGGLSNTIYF
>TRBV2|TRBJ2-7|-
CASSEQGAAYEQYF
>TRBV2|TRBJ1-1|-
CASSEAHRGTEAFF
>TRBV7-2|TRBJ1-5|-
CASSLERGGQPQHF
>TRBV9|TRBJ2-5|-
CASSVGSHLETQYF
>TRBV7-9|TRBJ2-1|-
CASRLSAGDYEQFF
>TRBV28|TRBJ1-5|-
CASSRQLGTPSNQPQHF
>TRBV7-9|TRBJ1-3|TRBD1
CASSSDRDGNTIYF
>TRBV7-2|TRBJ1-5|-
CASSLLGAQSGNQPQHF
>TRBV9|TRBJ2-3|-
CASSVATWGHTQYF
>TRBV5-1|TRBJ2-5|TRBD1
CASSRSPGQKFQETQYF
>TRBV20-1|TRBJ1-2|-
CSARDRGGTF
>TRBV5-1|TRBJ2-7|TRBD2
CASSINTRLAGSSYEQYF
>TRBV5-1|TRBJ1-2|-
CASSLDAGYGYTF
>TRBV28|TRBJ2-5|TRBD2
CASNWGGQTQYF
>TRBV5-5|TRBJ1-2|-
CASSVQGRDYGYTF
>TRBV6-1|TRBJ2-2|TRBD2
CASPKTSGNGELFF
>TRBV7-2|TRBJ2-1|-
CASSLGSSYNEQFF
>TRBV6-5|TRBJ2-1|-
CASSYQPGPVEQFF
>TRBV6-1|TRBJ1-1|-
CASGRDDRPNTEAFF
>TRBV28|TRBJ2-7|-
CASSLRRGPDYEQYF
>TRBV7-7|TRBJ2-5|-
CASSLEGTAAQYF
>TRBV19|TRBJ2-1|-
CASSITWRGDNEQFF
>TRBV6-6|TRBJ1-2|-
CASTSAGKAYGYTF
>TRBV5-1|TRBJ1-1|-
CASSATPGTSNTEAFF
>TRBV5-4|TRBJ2-7|-
CASSSRGANSYEQYF
>TRBV4-2|TRBJ2-3|-
CASSQVLGAPDTQYF
>TRBV7-9|TRBJ2-7|-
CASSRGWEQYF
>TRBV6-5|TRBJ2-5|TRBD2
CASREPGTSGAQYF
>TRBV5-1|TRBJ2-1|-
CASSLDPRIYNEQFF